The 27 T cell receptor beta chains below were found in one sample sequenced in a study of blood T cell repertoires in COVID-19. Libraries were prepared by immunoSEQ multiplex PCR; TCRdb keeps only in-frame clonotypes and omits some of them. The table lists roughly 62,000 clones, roughly 80% of them singletons. The sample was peripheral blood. All receptors come from a woman of 80 years or more with active or convalescent COVID-19.

This clone was detected many times. CDR3 residues: CASSDRGSAGYTF. CDR3 in DNA: TGTGCCAGTAGCGACAGGGGTTCGGCTGGCTACACCTTC. The chain combines TRBV19 with TRBJ1-2; 8 bases are shared with TRBD1. Germline V gives CDR1 LNHDA, CDR2 SQIVND (reference sequence). V lost 6 bases to trimming and J lost 7 bases; unmatched junction nucleotides: 7. The CDR3 covers 13 residues. The full variable domain, rest sourced from reference TRBV19 and TRBJ1-2, is DGGITQSPKYLFRKEGQNVTLSCEQNLNHDAMYWYRQDPGQGLRLIYYSQIVNDFQKGDIAEGYSVSREKKESFPLTVTSAQKNPTAFYLCASSDRGSAGYTFGSGTRLTVV.

The CDR3 DNA reads TGTGCCAGCAGTGAAGGGAAGGGGGAGAACACTGAAGCTTTCTTT. Protein: CASSEGKGENTEAFF. The chain has TRBV6-1 and TRBJ1-1; weak D call: TRBD1 (6 bases). V lost 1 base and J 1 base, leaving 10 bases between the germline ends. Germline V gene lookup returns CDR1 MNHNS and CDR2 SASEGT. The CDR3 has 15 residues.

The chain is built from TRBV5-1 and TRBJ2-1, with 8 bases fitting TRBD1. After removal of 1 base from V and 8 bases from J, the junction contained 8 bases not matched to a gene. CDR1 is SGHRS, CDR2 YFSETQ, per germline. The CDR3 is 15 amino acids. The CDR3 loop reads CASSLMDRVADEQFF. In DNA form, the CDR3 reads TGCGCCAGCAGCTTGATGGACAGGGTGGCGGATGAGCAGTTCTTC.

V usage is TRBV5-8 and J usage is TRBJ1-3; unclear D gene. V was clipped by 0 bases and J by 4 bases, with 8 bases between them. Germline V gene data show CDR1 as SGHTS and CDR2 as YDEGEE. CDR3 length: 14 amino acids. This CDR3 reads CASSLDIFGNTIYF. The CDR3 coding sequence is TGTGCCAGCAGCTTGGACATATTCGGAAACACCATATATTTT.

The V gene is TRBV12-3 or TRBV12-4, the J gene TRBJ2-7; D is perhaps TRBD1 (6 bases). V lost 2 bases and J lost 6, with 11 bases in between. There are 13 residues in the CDR3. CDR3 amino acids: CASSLRGTGEQYF. In nucleotides, the CDR3 is TGTGCCAGCAGTTTAAGGGGGACGGGCGAGCAGTACTTC.

The chain combines TRBV7-8 with TRBJ2-1, with 8 bases identical to TRBD1. The CDR3 is made up of 15 amino acids. The junction had 10 bases not matched to a gene; V was cut back by 4 bases and J by 8 bases. The germline V gene encodes CDR1 SGHVS and CDR2 FQNEAQ. The CDR3 bases are TGTGCCAGCAGCTCGACAGGGGTGGGTAAACATGAGCAGTTCTTC. Translated, it gives CASSSTGVGKHEQFF.

This chain links TRBV11-2 with TRBJ1-2; 9 bases agree with TRBD1. Germline CDR1 is SGHAT and CDR2 is FQNNGV. The length of the CDR3 is 15 residues. The trim removed 4 bases at V and 6 bases at J, leaving 9 bases unmatched. CDR3 sequence: CASSSYRGRGDGYTF. As DNA, the CDR3 is TGTGCCAGCAGCTCTTACAGGGGGCGCGGGGATGGCTACACCTTC.

The rearrangement joins TRBV19 to TRBJ1-2; a possible D gene is TRBD1 (5 bases). The CDR3 loop spans 12 amino acids. Germline V gives CDR1 LNHDA, CDR2 SQIVND (reference sequence). V lost 8 bases and J lost 4, with 11 bases in between. This chain's CDR3 is CASEDRVYGYTF. CDR3 DNA sequence: TGTGCCAGTGAAGACAGAGTCTATGGCTACACCTTC.

The rearrangement links TRBV27 to TRBJ1-2; 10 bases align to TRBD1. Germline trimming cut 6 bases from V and 6 bases from J; bases unmatched to any gene: 4. Germline CDR1 is MNHEY and CDR2 is SMNVEV (reference sequence). The CDR3 extends over 13 amino acids. CDR3 sequence (DNA): TGTGCCAGCAGCACCGGGACAGGGGATGGCTACACCTTC. It specifies CASSTGTGDGYTF.

This rearrangement joins TRBV12-3 or TRBV12-4 to TRBJ1-2; no firm D call. This CDR3 contains 12 residues. V shed 2 bases and J shed 8 bases, with 9 bases lying between them. The CDR3 DNA sequence: TGTGCCAGCAGTTTACAAACGAGGGGCTACACCTTC. Encoded protein: CASSLQTRGYTF.

The rearrangement uses TRBV19 and TRBJ1-6, with D perhaps matching TRBD1 (6 bases). V lost 2 bases to trimming and J lost 2 bases, with 10 bases between them. The CDR3 length is 16 residues. Germline V gene lookup returns CDR1 LNHDA and CDR2 SQIVND (reference sequence). CDR3 coding DNA: TGTGCCAGTAGTATAACAGGGCGAACCTATAATTCACCCCTCCACTTT. It translates to CASSITGRTYNSPLHF.

The gene calls are TRBV15 and TRBJ2-5; perhaps TRBD2 as D (6 bases). The CDR3 runs 16 residues. Per the germline V gene, CDR1 is LNHNV and CDR2 is YYDKDF (reference sequence). V was pared by 6 bases and J by 0 bases, with 17 bases between. CDR3 in DNA: TGTGCCACCAGTAAGAGTGCAGGGAGGTACCAAGAGACCCAGTACTTC. Protein product: CATSKSAGRYQETQYF.

The chain joins TRBV4-2 to TRBJ2-7, with TRBD1 identical over 7 bases. V lost 1 base to trimming and J lost 0 bases; unmatched junction nucleotides: 6. Germline V gene lookup returns CDR1 LGHNA and CDR2 YNFKEQ. The CDR3 spans 16 residues. CDR3 in DNA: TGTGCCAGCAGCCAAGCTGCCGGGACAGACTCCTACGAGCAGTACTTC. Its translation: CASSQAAGTDSYEQYF.

This clone has only one observation. V usage is TRBV18 and J usage is TRBJ1-1; TRBD1 might be the D (6 bases). The V end was cut by 1 base, the J end by 8 bases, with 11 bases between. This CDR3 is built from 13 residues. Germline V CDR1 and CDR2: KGHSH, LQKENI. The CDR3: CASSPLARGEAFF. CDR3 in DNA: TGTGCCAGCTCACCACTGGCGAGGGGGGAAGCTTTCTTT.

The V call is TRBV9, the J call TRBJ2-5; 11 bases map to TRBD2. Germline CDR1 reads SGDLS; CDR2 reads YYNGEE. The length of the CDR3 is 15 residues. V shed 3 bases, J shed 5 bases, and the junction held 6 bases outside the gene matches. The CDR3 region has the DNA TGTGCCAGCAGCGCCCATTCTAGCGGGGGGGAGACCCAGTACTTC. Translated, it gives CASSAHSSGGETQYF.

CDR3 in amino acids: CASRKGQGSYNEQFF. The CDR3 bases are TGTGCCAGCAGAAAAGGACAGGGCTCCTACAATGAGCAGTTCTTC. The rearrangement links TRBV4-2 to TRBJ2-1, with 8 bases identical to TRBD1. V lost 6 bases and J lost 0; bases outside the gene matches: 4. The CDR3 consists of 15 residues. Germline lookup yields CDR1 LGHNA and CDR2 YNFKEQ.

The V call is TRBV2, the J call TRBJ1-5; D call uncertain. Per the germline V gene, CDR1 is SNHLY and CDR2 is FYNNEI. V dropped 3 bases and J dropped 7 bases, with 13 bases sitting between them. The CDR3 has 14 residues. The CDR3 here is CASSEVGREQPQHF. CDR3 sequence (DNA): TGTGCCAGCAGTGAGGTAGGGAGGGAACAGCCCCAGCATTTT.

The chain is built from TRBV7-9 and TRBJ2-5; a possible D gene is TRBD2 (6 bases). CDR1 SEHNR and CDR2 FQNEAQ come from the germline V gene (reference sequence). The CDR3 contains 16 residues. V lost 3 bases, J lost 5 bases, and 19 bases lay in between. CDR3 amino acids: CASSFLGSGSTETQYF. For the CDR3, the DNA is TGTGCCAGCAGCTTTTTGGGGAGCGGGTCGACGGAGACCCAGTACTTC.

The sample holds a few counts of this clone. The junction shows a germline mismatch at one end, possibly a read error. The chain links TRBV30 to TRBJ2-7, with TRBD1 identical over 9 bases. The CDR3 is 13 residues long. Germline CDR1 is GTSNPN and CDR2 is SVGIG (reference sequence). CDR3 nucleotides: TGTGCCTGGAGAGGGGTTGGACAGGGGCCACCCCTCTTC. It specifies CAWRGVGQGPPLF.

Comment on this clone: The same CDR3 also results from other DNA sequences found in this sample. This chain joins TRBV14 and TRBJ1-5; D remains ambiguous. Trimming cost V 1 base and J 7 bases, with 8 bases left between them. Germline-derived CDR1 and CDR2 are SGHDN and FVKESK. This CDR3 spans 13 amino acids. CDR3 sequence: CASSQGEGQPQHF. The CDR3, as DNA: TGTGCCAGCAGCCAAGGGGAGGGACAGCCCCAGCATTTT.

In this sample, this clone turned up a few times. This chain joins TRBV25-1 and TRBJ1-6; 7 nucleotides align to TRBD1. There are 13 residues in the CDR3. CDR1 and CDR2 from the germline V gene are MGHDK and SYGVNS. Losses at the gene ends were 4 bases for V and 10 bases for J; bases not matched to a gene: 4. The CDR3 spells CASSGYRGSPLHF. The CDR3 nucleotides are TGTGCCAGCAGTGGTTACAGGGGATCACCCCTCCACTTT.

This sequence joins TRBV5-1 and TRBJ1-2, with 10 bases identical to TRBD1. Germline V lookup: CDR1 SGHRS, CDR2 YFSETQ. The CDR3 totals 16 residues. The trim removed 0 bases at V and 7 bases at J, leaving 9 bases unmatched. CDR3 coding DNA: TGCGCCAGCAGCTTGGGCCCGGACAGGGGGTACAGTGGCTACACCTTC. As protein: CASSLGPDRGYSGYTF.

The chain recombines TRBV6-6 with TRBJ1-5; 7 bases line up with TRBD1. This CDR3 is 18 amino acids long. The germline CDR1 and CDR2 sequences are MNHNY and SVGAGI (reference sequence). Unmatched junction bases numbered 14, after V lost 6 bases and J lost 0 bases. CDR3 sequence (DNA): TGTGCCAGCAGCCGAGACAGGGCCACCACTTATAGCAATCAGCCCCAGCATTTT. It translates to CASSRDRATTYSNQPQHF.

This clone was counted ten times or more. The V call is TRBV7-9, the J call TRBJ2-7; maybe TRBD2 (7 bases). From germline, CDR1 is SEHNR and CDR2 FQNEAQ (reference sequence). The V gene lost 5 bases and the J gene lost 3 bases, with 14 bases spanning the gap. The CDR3 is 14 residues long. Written as DNA, the CDR3 is TGTGCCAGCAGCCCTCGGGGAGGGGGCTACGAGCAGTACTTC. Amino acids: CASSPRGGGYEQYF.

The chain uses TRBV10-1 and TRBJ2-3; the D is unclear. Per the germline V gene, CDR1 is WNHNN and CDR2 is SYGVQD (reference sequence). This CDR3 has 14 amino acids. Between the trimmed V and J ends, which lost 4 bases and 4 bases, there was a span of 12 bases. The CDR3 reads CASSVSRSADTQYF. The CDR3 bases are TGCGCCAGCAGTGTTTCGAGATCCGCAGATACGCAGTATTTT.

The V gene is TRBV18, the J gene TRBJ1-3, with TRBD1 identical over 8 bases. The CDR3 contains 16 residues. Unmatched junction bases numbered 2, after V lost 0 bases and J lost 1 base. Germline V gene sequence: CDR1 KGHSH, CDR2 LQKENI. CDR3 residues: CASSPPRQGSGNTIYF. DNA of the CDR3: TGTGCCAGCTCACCACCGAGACAGGGGTCTGGAAACACCATATATTTT.

The chain links TRBV10-3 to TRBJ1-2; 7 nucleotides line up with TRBD1. CDR1 is ENHRY and CDR2 is SYGVKD in the germline V gene. There are 16 residues in the CDR3. V was pared by 6 bases and J by 0 bases, with 10 bases of the junction left unmatched. The chain's CDR3 is CAIRVTGIKTNYGYTF. In DNA form, the CDR3 reads TGTGCCATCAGGGTGACAGGGATAAAAACTAACTATGGCTACACCTTC.